The 9 T cell receptor beta chains in this list originate from one sample, sequenced in a study of blood T cell repertoires in COVID-19. Sequencing was performed with immunoSEQ multiplex PCR; in TCRdb, only in-frame clones are kept and a portion is missing. The table includes approximately 200,000 clones, roughly 89% detected once. The sample was peripheral blood. These receptors originate from a man in his 60s who had recovered from COVID-19.

V and J are TRBV30 and TRBJ2-1; 9 nucleotides align to TRBD2. CDR3 size: 15 residues. Germline lookup yields CDR1 GTSNPN and CDR2 SVGIG (reference sequence). J was trimmed by 5 bases and V by 1 base; bases with no gene match: 6. CDR3 region: CAWSAVAGVNNEQFF. CDR3 in DNA: TGTGCCTGGAGTGCTGTAGCGGGGGTGAACAATGAGCAGTTCTTC.

The chain recombines TRBV3-1 (or the pseudogene TRBV3-2) with TRBJ2-2; the D gene is possibly TRBD2 (9 bases). CDR3 length equals 18 residues. Germline-derived CDR1 and CDR2 are LGHDT and YNNKEL (reference sequence). V lost 10 bases to trimming and J lost 5 bases, with 29 bases between them. CDR3 bases: TGTGCCACCCTTCCCAGGGGGCGGGAGGGACGAGGTACCGGGGAGCTGTTTTTT. This translates into CATLPRGREGRGTGELFF.

CDR3: CASSYGGREGLFF. The DNA of the CDR3 is TGTGCCAGCAGTTACGGTGGCAGGGAAGGACTGTTTTTT. The chain is built from TRBV6-5 and TRBJ1-4, with a possible D match to TRBD1 (5 bases). This CDR3 spans 13 amino acids. Per germline, CDR1 MNHEY and CDR2 SVGAGI. Trimming shortened V by 2 bases and J by 13 bases, and 14 bases separated the two germline ends.

In DNA form, the CDR3 reads TGTGCCAGCAGCCTGAGGACAGGCCCTAACTATGGCTACACCTTC. It encodes CASSLRTGPNYGYTF. The chain joins TRBV11-2 to TRBJ1-2; TRBD1 aligns across 7 bases. V shed 5 bases and J 0 bases; nucleotides not matched to a gene: 6. CDR3 size: 15 residues. CDR1 is SGHAT and CDR2 is FQNNGV in the germline V gene.

In this sample, this clone turned up once. The chain uses TRBV27 and TRBJ2-7; 7 bases match TRBD1. After removal of 4 bases from V and 6 bases from J, the junction contained 6 bases not matched to a gene. Germline loops: CDR1 MNHEY, CDR2 SMNVEV (reference sequence). The CDR3 contains 13 residues. CDR3 sequence: CASSSDRMGEQYF. In nucleotides, the CDR3 is TGTGCCAGCAGTTCGGACAGGATGGGCGAGCAGTACTTC.

The chain employs TRBV11-2 and TRBJ1-3; possible D gene TRBD1, 5 bases. The CDR3 consists of 16 residues. Germline V gene sequence: CDR1 SGHAT, CDR2 FQNNGV. The germline V and J ends were trimmed by 3 bases and 0 bases, with 12 bases remaining between them. The CDR3 is CASSLNIDSSGNTIYF. The CDR3 DNA reads TGTGCCAGCAGCTTGAATATTGACAGCTCTGGAAACACCATATATTTT.

V usage is TRBV6-5 and J usage is TRBJ1-5; no clear D gene. CDR1 is MNHEY and CDR2 is SVGAGI in the germline V gene. The CDR3 contains 13 residues. Trimming cost V 4 bases and J 7 bases, with 11 bases left between them. DNA for the CDR3: TGTGCCAGCAGTTCGGGTCTAGGCCAGCCCCAGCATTTT. Amino acid sequence: CASSSGLGQPQHF.

The chain employs TRBV7-2 and TRBJ2-5; tentative D call: TRBD1 (7 bases). The germline CDR1 and CDR2 sequences are SGHTA and FQGNSA. The V and J ends lost 2 bases and 6 bases respectively, with 13 bases between them. This CDR3 is 14 amino acids long. CDR3 residues: CASSLSGGYKTQYF. CDR3 in DNA: TGTGCCAGCAGCTTATCAGGGGGGTACAAGACCCAGTACTTC.

The chain links TRBV7-2 to TRBJ1-6; 8 bases are shared with TRBD1. Unmatched junction bases numbered 3, after V lost 3 bases and J lost 5 bases. Germline values: CDR1 SGHTA, CDR2 FQGNSA. This CDR3 comprises 15 residues. CDR3: CASSFTGGHNSPLHF. The CDR3 nucleotides read TGTGCCAGCAGCTTCACAGGGGGTCATAATTCACCCCTCCACTTT.